The rows below give T cell receptor beta chains drawn from one sample of a study of cytomegalovirus exposure and HLA in healthy donors. Assay used: immunoSEQ multiplex PCR; TCRdb lists only in-frame clones, some missing. The sample comprises under 150,000 clones, roughly four fifths of which are singletons, and 11% rests with the top ten. The sequencing sample was made of PBMCs. Every receptor here comes from a male donor in good health and CMV-seropositive. CDR3s leave out the opening cysteine and the closing phenylalanine or tryptophan. Fields, in order: V gene, J gene, CDR3 protein.

TRBV28	TRBJ2-5	ASSPPDRAAQY
TRBV6-1	TRBJ1-2	ASSEVPQIHGYT
TRBV7-2	TRBJ2-3	ASRSNRGPDTDTQY
TRBV7-2	TRBJ2-5	ASSLPRTGQETQY
TRBV19	TRBJ2-7	ASSPSISETGGYEQY
TRBV14	TRBJ2-3	ASSLRLQDTQY
TRBV7-8	TRBJ2-3	ASSLNTGGGADTQY
TRBV12-5	TRBJ2-7	ASAQGSSYEQY
TRBV6-6	TRBJ2-1	ASSFTGGYEQF
TRBV6-5	TRBJ1-2	ASTTGGDYGYT
TRBV6-1	TRBJ2-5	ASSRGVERASEQY
TRBV9	TRBJ2-1	ASSVGSGTNEQF
TRBV18	TRBJ1-2	ASSPTQGARGYT
TRBV4-2	TRBJ2-7	ASMRGLAGGYEQY
TRBV7-3	TRBJ1-1	ASSLGGTLNTEAF
TRBV19	TRBJ2-2	ASMRLNTGELF
TRBV7-3	TRBJ1-5	ASTPGLHQPQH
TRBV20-1	TRBJ2-4	SASKNIQY
TRBV27	TRBJ1-5	ASSLAGDNQPQH
TRBV2	TRBJ2-2	ASRTDANTGELF
TRBV7-8	TRBJ2-6	ASSHVQGASTSGSSGANVLT
TRBV28	TRBJ2-7	ASSPQGSYEQY
TRBV4-2	TRBJ1-1	ASSPWAGRNTEAF
TRBV19	TRBJ1-3	ASSETQPGQAGNTIY
TRBV30	TRBJ1-2	ACGIGGGYT
TRBV30	TRBJ2-3	AWSVSTRDTQY
TRBV11-2	TRBJ2-3	ASSLNPRADTQY
TRBV5-1	TRBJ2-3	ASSLGREREDTQY
TRBV7-2	TRBJ1-2	ASSLQGRGYT
TRBV18	TRBJ2-2	ASSPGQGDTGELF
TRBV7-9	TRBJ1-2	ASSRTGAGGYT
TRBV27	TRBJ2-7	ASSPGTPYEQY
TRBV19	TRBJ2-7	ASSTDALYEQY
TRBV28	TRBJ2-7	ASSLLGVQY
TRBV29-1	TRBJ2-1	SVATDSNEQF
TRBV27	TRBJ2-1	ASSPRLAAGNEQF
TRBV7-3	TRBJ2-5	ASSSTGGRETQY
TRBV7-2	TRBJ2-3	ASSLDRGGTTDTQY
TRBV30	TRBJ2-6	AWSRQETGANGLT
TRBV7-2	TRBJ2-2	ASSFRPPRTGELF
TRBV6-5	TRBJ1-2	ASSSNRGNYGYT
TRBV30	TRBJ1-3	AWTRIGSGNTIY
TRBV5-6	TRBJ1-2	ASSLQGALPYGYT
TRBV7-2	TRBJ2-1	ASSVRTSGTGGEQF
TRBV28	TRBJ2-7	ASSSGQATYEQY
TRBV19	TRBJ2-5	ASSWDRGRQETQY
TRBV4-3	TRBJ2-1	ASSQAWRLAGDNEQF
TRBV4-2	TRBJ2-2	ASSLPGQGSGELF
TRBV29-1	TRBJ2-7	SVGEPYEQY
TRBV4-2	TRBJ2-1	ASSQNRNEQF
TRBV7-8	TRBJ1-5	ASSQGGRRNQPQH
TRBV28	TRBJ2-1	ASSDFGVGASVYNEQF
TRBV5-1	TRBJ2-1	ASSWGLAGGAGNEQF
TRBV27	TRBJ2-7	ASSIGTGAGYEQY
TRBV29-1	TRBJ1-1	SVGNTREEEAF
TRBV28	TRBJ2-7	ASSSYLLGTSGSYEQY
TRBV7-8	TRBJ1-1	ASSRRQGKNTEAF
TRBV7-2	TRBJ1-4	ASSPSGTANEKLF
TRBV28	TRBJ2-3	ASSLWGTSGPTDTQY
TRBV6-6	TRBJ2-1	ASSYGLAGNEQF